The 11 T cell receptor beta chains below all came from one sample that was sequenced in a study of shared clonotypes between healthy human individuals. As defined, naive CD8 cells were CD45RO-negative and positively selected for CCR7, with terminally differentiated effector memory CD45RA+ cells excluded. Profiled with immunoSEQ multiplex PCR; TCRdb holds only in-frame clones, not every one. The sample contains about 2 million clones, just under 95% of which appear only once. Input material: naive CD8+ T cells sorted from blood. These receptors all stem from a man younger than 35 in good health.

This chain joins TRBV4-3 and TRBJ2-7; 8 bases align to TRBD2. Germline lookup yields CDR1 LGHNA and CDR2 YSLEER. The V and J ends lost 1 base and 6 bases, in that order; junction bases with no gene match: 11. The CDR3 runs 16 residues. CDR3 region: CASSQGPLAGQPEQYF. The CDR3 region has the DNA TGCGCCAGCAGCCAAGGGCCGCTAGCGGGCCAGCCCGAGCAGTACTTC.

CDR3 nucleotides: TGTGCCAGCAGTTTATCTGGCCAGGGGGCGGCTGAAGCTTTCTTT. Encoded protein: CASSLSGQGAAEAFF. The rearrangement links TRBV27 to TRBJ1-1; 8 nucleotides agree with TRBD1. Per germline, CDR1 MNHEY and CDR2 SMNVEV (reference sequence). The J segment lost 6 bases and the V segment lost 0 bases, leaving 6 bases of the junction unmatched. This CDR3 is 15 amino acids long.

The chain combines TRBV28 with TRBJ2-7; 7 bases line up with TRBD2. After removal of 8 bases from V and 2 bases from J, the junction contained 15 bases not matched to a gene. Germline assignment: CDR1 MDHEN and CDR2 SYDVKM. This CDR3 is built from 16 residues. DNA for the CDR3: TGTGCCAGCCTAGGAAACCTAGCGGAGCGAACCTACGAGCAGTACTTC. The encoded protein is CASLGNLAERTYEQYF.

Written as DNA, the CDR3 is TGTGCCAGCAGCCAGGGCGGGCTTGGCTACACCTTC. Protein product: CASSQGGLGYTF. This chain connects TRBV5-6 to TRBJ1-2, with D possibly matching TRBD1 (5 bases). V was trimmed by 4 bases and J by 7 bases, leaving 11 bases between them. CDR1 is SGHDT and CDR2 is YYEEEE in the germline V gene. The CDR3 loop spans 12 amino acids.

This clone appeared a few times. The sample contains more than one DNA sequence encoding this CDR3. The V gene is TRBV14, the J gene TRBJ1-2, with D hard to call. This CDR3 contains 14 residues. CDR1 is SGHDN, CDR2 FVKESK, per germline. The germline V and J ends were trimmed by 5 bases and 4 bases, with 14 bases remaining between them. The CDR3: CASSGFGTGYGYTF. As DNA, the CDR3 is TGTGCCAGCAGCGGGTTCGGTACCGGCTATGGCTACACCTTC.

The chain is built from TRBV7-9 and TRBJ2-7; 10 bases fit TRBD1. CDR3 length equals 15 residues. J gave up 2 bases and V 3 bases, and 4 bases lay outside the gene matches. Germline CDR1 reads SEHNR; CDR2 reads FQNEAQ (reference sequence). The CDR3 DNA reads TGTGCCAGCAGCTTCGGACAGGGGGAGGCCTACGAGCAGTACTTC. Amino acid sequence: CASSFGQGEAYEQYF.

The chain carries TRBV19 and TRBJ2-7, with D perhaps matching TRBD1 or TRBD2 (5 bases each). From germline, CDR1 is LNHDA and CDR2 SQIVND (reference sequence). The CDR3 loop spans 14 amino acids. The V and J ends lost 2 bases and 2 bases respectively, with 10 bases between them. In DNA form, the CDR3 reads TGTGCCAGTAGTATAACCGGGGACGCCTACGAGCAGTACTTC. This codes for CASSITGDAYEQYF.

Comments on this clone: The sample holds other DNA sequences that translate to the same CDR3. The chain couples TRBV7-6 to TRBJ1-1; TRBD1 matches 10 bases. Germline V gene data show CDR1 as SGHVS and CDR2 as FNYEAQ. V shed 3 bases, J shed 5 bases, and the junction held 3 bases outside the gene matches. The CDR3 extends over 14 amino acids. The CDR3 spells CASSLGTGVTEAFF. As DNA, the CDR3 is TGTGCCAGCAGCTTGGGGACAGGGGTAACTGAAGCTTTCTTT.

The chain is built from TRBV29-1 and TRBJ2-7; 9 positions agree with TRBD1. V lost 1 base and J lost 3; bases outside the gene matches: 7. The CDR3 consists of 15 residues. In germline, CDR1 is SQVTM, CDR2 ANQGSEA. CDR3 DNA: TGCAGCGTTGAAGTTCGGGACAGGGAAGACTACGAGCAGTACTTC. This gives the protein CSVEVRDREDYEQYF.

This clone was counted only a few times. The genes are TRBV5-1 and TRBJ2-1, with D possibly TRBD2 on 5 matching bases. Germline V gene sequence: CDR1 SGHRS, CDR2 YFSETQ. This CDR3 region has 17 residues. The V end lost 3 bases, the J end lost 0 bases, and 16 bases lay between the germline ends. CDR3 amino acids: CASSSLATGSSYNEQFF. The CDR3 bases are TGCGCCAGCAGCTCATTAGCGACGGGGAGCTCCTACAATGAGCAGTTCTTC.

This chain uses TRBV7-8 with TRBJ2-7; perhaps D is TRBD1 or TRBD2 (5 bases each). Trimming stripped 5 bases from V and 7 bases from J, with 18 bases between. The CDR3 runs to 14 residues. CDR1 and CDR2 from the germline V gene are SGHVS and FQNEAQ. This CDR3 is CASSVGTSLEEQYF. CDR3 nucleotides: TGTGCCAGCAGCGTTGGGACGTCTCTTGAGGAGCAGTACTTC.